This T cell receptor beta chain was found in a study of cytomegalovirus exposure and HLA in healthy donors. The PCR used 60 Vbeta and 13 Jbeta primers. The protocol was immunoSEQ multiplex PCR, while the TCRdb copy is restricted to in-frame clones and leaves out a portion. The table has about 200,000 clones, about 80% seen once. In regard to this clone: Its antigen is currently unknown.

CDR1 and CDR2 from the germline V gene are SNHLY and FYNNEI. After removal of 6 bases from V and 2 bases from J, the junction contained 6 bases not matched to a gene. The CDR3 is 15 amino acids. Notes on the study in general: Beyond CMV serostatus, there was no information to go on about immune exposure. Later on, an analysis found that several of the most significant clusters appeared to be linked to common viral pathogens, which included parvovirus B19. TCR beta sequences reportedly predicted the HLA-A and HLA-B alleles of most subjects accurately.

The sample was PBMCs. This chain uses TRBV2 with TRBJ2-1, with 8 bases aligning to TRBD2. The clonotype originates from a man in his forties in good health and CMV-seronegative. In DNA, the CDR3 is TGTGCCAGCAGCATAGCGGGATCCCCCTACAATGAGCAGTTCTTC. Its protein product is CASSIAGSPYNEQFF.